Listed below are T cell receptor beta chains from one sample, sequenced in a study of blood T cell repertoires in COVID-19. Assay: immunoSEQ multiplex PCR; the TCRdb copy retains only in-frame clones and omits some. Among about 36,000 clones listed, roughly nine tenths were seen once. The specimen was peripheral blood. Receptor source: a man aged 65-85 years with acute or convalescent COVID-19. Each CDR3 is given with its conserved first and last residue.

V: TRBV7-3; J: TRBJ2-7; CDR3: CASSPGIGRGLPYEQYF
V: TRBV7-3; J: TRBJ2-1; CDR3: CASSLTTGAGGQFF
V: TRBV13; J: TRBJ2-7; CDR3: CASSMGQSYEQYF
V: TRBV29-1; J: TRBJ2-7; CDR3: CSVDGGSGGAYEQYF
V: TRBV5-6; J: TRBJ2-3; CDR3: CASSAVLSGTSTDTQYF
V: TRBV7-2; J: TRBJ1-5; CDR3: CASSLAGGTNQPQHF
V: TRBV21-1; J: TRBJ2-4; CDR3: CASSKDRLAKNIQYF
V: TRBV2; J: TRBJ1-5; CDR3: CASRDRVVYQPQHF
V: TRBV5-1; J: TRBJ2-3; CDR3: CASSLGQTTDTQYF
V: TRBV7-3; J: TRBJ2-1; CDR3: CASSLGPGGNEQFF
V: TRBV5-1; J: TRBJ2-5; CDR3: CASSSALGGSQETQYF
V: TRBV3-1/TRBV3-2; J: TRBJ2-5; CDR3: CASSQGLASGRETQYF
V: TRBV19; J: TRBJ2-4; CDR3: CASSLDGKPLGNIQYF
V: TRBV9; J: TRBJ1-1; CDR3: CASSVAQASTEAFF
V: TRBV29-1; J: TRBJ2-2; CDR3: CSANLDRNTGELFF
V: TRBV6-5; J: TRBJ2-7; CDR3: CASSYSRGPYEQYF
V: TRBV6-2/TRBV6-3; J: TRBJ1-2; CDR3: CASIPAGANYGYTF
V: TRBV25-1; J: TRBJ2-1; CDR3: CASSLQSTGSSYNEQFF
V: TRBV5-4; J: TRBJ2-4; CDR3: CASSLANGGDIQYF
V: TRBV14; J: TRBJ2-1; CDR3: CASSHQQVSSYNEQFF
V: TRBV5-1; J: TRBJ1-2; CDR3: CASSLSPTELSGYTF
V: TRBV7-9; J: TRBJ1-2; CDR3: CASSLGGQGPYGYTF
V: TRBV9; J: TRBJ1-5; CDR3: CASSVGAYSNQPQHF
V: TRBV7-3; J: TRBJ1-2; CDR3: CASSLTSAGYYGYTF
V: TRBV4-3; J: TRBJ2-7; CDR3: CASSQDPASEQYF
V: TRBV5-1; J: TRBJ2-5; CDR3: CASSYLAGAFQETQYF
V: TRBV6-5; J: TRBJ1-1; CDR3: CASSYSSQGLNTEAFF
V: TRBV27; J: TRBJ1-2; CDR3: CASSLRSPGGPYGYTF
V: TRBV2; J: TRBJ2-5; CDR3: CASSSGTGGGETQYF
V: TRBV12-5; J: TRBJ2-1; CDR3: CASGPSGYNEQFF
V: TRBV7-9; J: TRBJ2-1; CDR3: CASSHASGRGTYNEQFF
V: TRBV6-5; J: TRBJ1-1; CDR3: CASSTNRGLGTEAFF
V: TRBV18; J: TRBJ2-3; CDR3: CASSPSGGADTQYF
V: TRBV9; J: TRBJ1-6; CDR3: CASSPTSRESPLHF
V: TRBV27; J: TRBJ2-3; CDR3: CASSPVTVLHTDTQYF
V: TRBV7-8; J: TRBJ1-1; CDR3: CASSLSELNTEAFF
V: TRBV21-1; J: TRBJ2-1; CDR3: CASSKERREGLLSSYNEQFF
V: TRBV4-3; J: TRBJ1-5; CDR3: CASSQGGSNNQPQHF
V: TRBV18; J: TRBJ2-7; CDR3: CASSPRGTYEQYF